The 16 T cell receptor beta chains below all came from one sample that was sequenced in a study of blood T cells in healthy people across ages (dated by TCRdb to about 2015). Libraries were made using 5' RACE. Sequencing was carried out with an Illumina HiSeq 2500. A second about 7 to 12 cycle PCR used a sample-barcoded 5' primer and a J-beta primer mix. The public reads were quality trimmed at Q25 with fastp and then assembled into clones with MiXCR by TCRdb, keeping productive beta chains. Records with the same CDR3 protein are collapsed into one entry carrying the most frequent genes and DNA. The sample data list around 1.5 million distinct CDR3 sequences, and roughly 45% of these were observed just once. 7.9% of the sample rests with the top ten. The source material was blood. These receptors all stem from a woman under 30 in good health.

Here the CDR3 DNA reads TGTGCCAGCAGTGAATACGTAGGGGGAACCGACTCCCAAGAGACCCAGTACTTC. Its translation: CASSEYVGGTDSQETQYF. The gene calls are TRBV6-1 and TRBJ2-5; tentative D call: TRBD1 (6 bases). The V end lost 2 bases, the J end lost 1 base, and 20 bases lay between the germline ends. The CDR3 extends over 18 amino acids. CDR1 is MNHNS, CDR2 SASEGT, per germline.

The chain's CDR3 is CSVRQSGGGDQPQHF. The DNA for the CDR3 is TGCAGCGTTCGGCAGTCCGGAGGGGGGGATCAGCCCCAGCATTTT. V and J are TRBV29-1 and TRBJ1-5; weak D call: TRBD1 (6 bases). Deletions cut 5 bases from V and 5 bases from J, with 19 bases between. The CDR3 loop spans 15 amino acids. Germline assignment: CDR1 SQVTM and CDR2 ANQGSEA. Full variable domain (missing parts from reference TRBV29-1 and TRBJ1-5): SAVISQKPSRDICQRGTSLTIQCQVDSQVTMMFWYRQQPGQSLTLIATANQGSEATYESGFVIDKFPISRPNLTFSTLTVSNMSPEDSSIYLCSVRQSGGGDQPQHFGDGTRLSIL.

CDR3 nucleotides: TGCGCCAGCAGCCGAGTAAGAGGCGGGAGGGCCGTCGAGACCCAGTACTTC. It yields the protein CASSRVRGGRAVETQYF. The gene calls are TRBV4-1 and TRBJ2-5, with 9 bases fitting TRBD2. This CDR3 spans 17 amino acids. The junction had 14 bases not matched to a gene; V was cut back by 4 bases and J by 5 bases. Germline V CDR1 and CDR2: MGHRA, YSYEKL.

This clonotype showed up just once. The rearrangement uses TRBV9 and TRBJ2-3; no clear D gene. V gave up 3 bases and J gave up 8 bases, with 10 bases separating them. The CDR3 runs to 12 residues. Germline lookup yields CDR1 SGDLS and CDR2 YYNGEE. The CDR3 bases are TGTGCCAGCAGCGGAGGCCCGCCTACGCAGTATTTT. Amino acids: CASSGGPPTQYF. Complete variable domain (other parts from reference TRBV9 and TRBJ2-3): DSGVTQTPKHLITATGQRVTLRCSPRSGDLSVYWYQQSLDQGLQFLIQYYNGEERAKGNILERFSAQQFPDLHSELNLSSLELGDSALYFCASSGGPPTQYFGPGTRLTVL.

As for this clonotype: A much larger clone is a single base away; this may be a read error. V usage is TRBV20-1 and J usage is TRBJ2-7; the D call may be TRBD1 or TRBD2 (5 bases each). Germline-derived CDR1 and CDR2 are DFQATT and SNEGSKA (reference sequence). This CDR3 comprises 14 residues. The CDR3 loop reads CSAFEVDGTYKQYF. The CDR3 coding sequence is TGCAGTGCGTTTGAAGTTGACGGGACCTACAAGCAGTACTTC.

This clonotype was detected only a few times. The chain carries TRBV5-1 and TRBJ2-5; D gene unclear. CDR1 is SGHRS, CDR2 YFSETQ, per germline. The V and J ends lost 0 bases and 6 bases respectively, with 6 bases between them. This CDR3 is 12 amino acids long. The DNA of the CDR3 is TGCGCCAGCAGCTTGGATACCAAGACCCAGTACTTC. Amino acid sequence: CASSLDTKTQYF. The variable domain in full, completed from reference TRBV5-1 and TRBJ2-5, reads KAGVTQTPRYLIKTRGQQVTLSCSPISGHRSVSWYQQTPGQGLQFLFEYFSETQRNKGNFPGRFSGRQFSNSRSEMNVSTLELGDSALYLCASSLDTKTQYFGPGTRLLVL.

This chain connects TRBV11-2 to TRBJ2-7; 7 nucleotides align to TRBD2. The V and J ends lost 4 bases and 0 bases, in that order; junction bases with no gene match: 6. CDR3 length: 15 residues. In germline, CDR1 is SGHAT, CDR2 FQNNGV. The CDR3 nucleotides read TGTGCCAGCAGCTCGCGGACTAGGGACTCCTACGAGCAGTACTTC. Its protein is CASSSRTRDSYEQYF.

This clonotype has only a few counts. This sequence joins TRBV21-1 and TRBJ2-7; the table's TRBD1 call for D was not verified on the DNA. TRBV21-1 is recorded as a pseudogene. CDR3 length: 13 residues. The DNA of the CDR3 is TGTGCCAGCAGCACTCCGGGGGCCTACGAGCAGTACTTC. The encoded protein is CASSTPGAYEQYF.

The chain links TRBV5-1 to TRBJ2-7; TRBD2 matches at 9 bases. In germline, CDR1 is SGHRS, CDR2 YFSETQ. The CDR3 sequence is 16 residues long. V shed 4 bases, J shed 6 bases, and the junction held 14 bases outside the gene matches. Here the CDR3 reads CASSVPQGLAVAEQYF. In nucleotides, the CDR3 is TGCGCCAGCAGCGTCCCCCAGGGACTAGCTGTTGCCGAGCAGTACTTC.

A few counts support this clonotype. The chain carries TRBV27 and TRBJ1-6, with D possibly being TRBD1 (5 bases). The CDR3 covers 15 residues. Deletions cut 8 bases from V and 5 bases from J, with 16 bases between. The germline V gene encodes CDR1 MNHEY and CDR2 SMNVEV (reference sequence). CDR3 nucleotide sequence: TGTGCCAGCTCCCAGTGGGGCCAAAATAATTCACCCCTCCACTTT. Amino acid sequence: CASSQWGQNNSPLHF.

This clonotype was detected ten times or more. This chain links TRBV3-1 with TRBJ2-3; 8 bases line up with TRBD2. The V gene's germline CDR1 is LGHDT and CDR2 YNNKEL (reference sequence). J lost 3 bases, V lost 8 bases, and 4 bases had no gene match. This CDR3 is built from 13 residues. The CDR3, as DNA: TGTGCCAGCTCCCGCGGGGGGACAGATACGCAGTATTTT. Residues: CASSRGGTDTQYF.

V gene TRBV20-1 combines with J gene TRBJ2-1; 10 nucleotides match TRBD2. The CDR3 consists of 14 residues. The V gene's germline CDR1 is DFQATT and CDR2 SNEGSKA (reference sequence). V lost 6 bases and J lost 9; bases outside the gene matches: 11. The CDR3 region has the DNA TGCAGTGCCACCGCTAGCGGGAGAGGGGGTGAGCAGTTCTTC. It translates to CSATASGRGGEQFF.

The CDR3 region is CASSQERRNQETQYF. The CDR3 nucleotides read TGCGCCAGCAGCCAAGAAAGGCGGAACCAAGAGACCCAGTACTTC. The chain has TRBV4-1 and TRBJ2-5, with unresolved D. Germline V gene data show CDR1 as MGHRA and CDR2 as YSYEKL. The CDR3 is 15 amino acids. Trimming pared 0 bases from V and 0 bases from J, leaving 8 bases between.

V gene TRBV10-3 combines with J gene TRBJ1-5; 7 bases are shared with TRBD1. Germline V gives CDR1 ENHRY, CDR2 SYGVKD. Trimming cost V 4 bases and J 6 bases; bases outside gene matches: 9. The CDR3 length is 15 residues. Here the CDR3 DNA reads TGTGCCATCAGTGTTAATTGGGACAGTAGTCAGCCCCAGCATTTT. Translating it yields CAISVNWDSSQPQHF.

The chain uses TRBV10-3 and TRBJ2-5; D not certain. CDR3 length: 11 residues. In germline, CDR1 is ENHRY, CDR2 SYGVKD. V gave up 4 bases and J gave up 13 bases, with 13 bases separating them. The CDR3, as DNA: TGTGCCATCAGTGGTGGCTACGAGCGGTACTTC. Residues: CAISGGYERYF.

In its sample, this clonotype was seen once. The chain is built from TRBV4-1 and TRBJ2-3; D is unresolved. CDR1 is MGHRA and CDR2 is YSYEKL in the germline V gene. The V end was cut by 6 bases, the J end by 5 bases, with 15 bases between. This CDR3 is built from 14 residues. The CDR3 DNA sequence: TGCGCCAGCAGTACCCGGACCGGGTTAGATACGCAGTATTTT. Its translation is CASSTRTGLDTQYF.